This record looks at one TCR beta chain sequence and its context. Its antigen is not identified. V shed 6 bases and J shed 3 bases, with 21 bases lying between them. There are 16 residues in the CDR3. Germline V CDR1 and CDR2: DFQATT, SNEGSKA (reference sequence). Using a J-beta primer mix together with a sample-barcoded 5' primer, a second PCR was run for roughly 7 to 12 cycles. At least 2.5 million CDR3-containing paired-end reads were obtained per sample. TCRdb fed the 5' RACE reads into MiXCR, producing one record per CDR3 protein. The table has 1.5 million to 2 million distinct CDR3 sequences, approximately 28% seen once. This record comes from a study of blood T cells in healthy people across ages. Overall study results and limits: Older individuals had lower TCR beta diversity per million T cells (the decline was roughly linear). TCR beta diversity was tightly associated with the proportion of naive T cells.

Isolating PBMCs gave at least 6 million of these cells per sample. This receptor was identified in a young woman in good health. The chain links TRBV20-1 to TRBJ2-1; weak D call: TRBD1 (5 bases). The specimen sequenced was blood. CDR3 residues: CSAQFATANFYNEQFF. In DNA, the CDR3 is TGCAGTGCCCAATTCGCGACAGCCAACTTCTACAATGAGCAGTTCTTC.